The 32 T cell receptor beta chains in this list originate from one sample, sequenced in a study of blood T cell repertoires in COVID-19. The protocol was immunoSEQ multiplex PCR, while the TCRdb copy is restricted to in-frame clones and leaves out a portion. The profile covers approximately 170,000 clones, with around 81% appearing a single time and over 2.5% taken by the ten largest. The sequenced sample consisted of peripheral blood. These receptors all stem from a human donor with acute or convalescent COVID-19. The donor label of this sample is uncertain.

V gene TRBV11-3 combines with J gene TRBJ2-1; possibly TRBD2 for D (6 bases). Trimming stripped 3 bases from V and 6 bases from J, with 12 bases between. The CDR3 extends over 14 amino acids. CDR1 and CDR2 from the germline V gene are SGHNT and YENEEA. The CDR3 loop is CASSLGGPINEQFF. The CDR3 DNA sequence: TGTGCCAGCAGCTTGGGGGGACCAATCAATGAGCAGTTCTTC.

This chain connects TRBV30 to TRBJ1-2; D perhaps matches TRBD1 (5 bases). CDR1 is GTSNPN, CDR2 SVGIG, per germline (reference sequence). V was trimmed by 2 bases and J by 7 bases, leaving 17 bases between them. The CDR3 loop spans 14 amino acids. CDR3 bases: TGTGCCTGGAGTCAAATCTGGACAAAAGCTGGCTACACCTTC. This codes for CAWSQIWTKAGYTF.

V usage is TRBV4-2 and J usage is TRBJ2-1, with 7 bases matching TRBD2. In germline, CDR1 is LGHNA, CDR2 YNFKEQ. With V trimmed by 7 bases and J by 9 bases, 15 bases remained unmatched. The CDR3 is made up of 15 amino acids. DNA for the CDR3: TGTGCCAGCACCCGGGGAGCGGGGCGGCTCTCTGAGCAGTTCTTC. Its protein product is CASTRGAGRLSEQFF.

This chain links TRBV7-9 with TRBJ2-1, with 9 bases fitting TRBD1. CDR1 is SEHNR, CDR2 FQNEAQ, per germline (reference sequence). This CDR3 has 14 amino acids. The V gene end was trimmed by 3 bases and the J gene end by 8 bases; junction bases not matched to a gene: 5. CDR3 coding DNA: TGTGCCAGCAGCTTCGGACAGGGGCTCGATGAGCAGTTCTTC. It translates to CASSFGQGLDEQFF.

The chain employs TRBV6-5 and TRBJ2-7; D possibly corresponds to TRBD2 (5 bases). The germline V gene has CDR1 MNHEY and CDR2 SVGAGI. The ends were cut back, 0 bases at V and 3 bases at J, with 15 bases in the middle. CDR3 length: 16 amino acids. The CDR3 loop reads CASSYSKRGRVYEQYF. Here the CDR3 DNA reads TGTGCCAGCAGTTACTCGAAACGAGGGAGAGTCTACGAGCAGTACTTC.

The chain carries TRBV6-1 and TRBJ1-2, with 10 positions matching TRBD1. Per germline, CDR1 MNHNS and CDR2 SASEGT. The trim removed 1 base at V and 4 bases at J, leaving 6 bases unmatched. This CDR3 is built from 16 residues. The CDR3 nucleotides are TGTGCCAGCAGTGAAGGGGACAGGGGTAGAAGCTATGGCTACACCTTC. Translating gives CASSEGDRGRSYGYTF.

This clone is a singleton in its sample. This CDR3 reads CASSLRHKAFF. CDR3 bases: TGTGCCAGCAGCCTCCGACATAAAGCTTTCTTT. The rearrangement uses TRBV12-3 or TRBV12-4 and TRBJ1-1; D unclear. V lost 6 bases, J lost 9 bases, and 11 bases lay in between. The CDR3 runs 11 residues.

The chain joins TRBV27 to TRBJ2-1, with no clear D. The CDR3 length is 13 residues. Germline values: CDR1 MNHEY, CDR2 SMNVEV (reference sequence). V gave up 5 bases and J gave up 7 bases, with 12 bases separating them. CDR3 DNA: TGTGCCAGCAGTCGTCAGACTGGGAATGAGCAGTTCTTC. Its protein is CASSRQTGNEQFF.

V is TRBV5-1 and J is TRBJ1-2; D not resolved. The CDR3 length is 14 residues. Between the trimmed V and J ends, which lost 1 base and 6 bases, there was a span of 13 bases. Germline V gives CDR1 SGHRS, CDR2 YFSETQ. The CDR3 reads CASSLSGAFDGYTF. The CDR3 nucleotides are TGCGCCAGCAGCTTGAGCGGCGCGTTTGATGGCTACACCTTC. Filled out from reference TRBV5-1 and TRBJ1-2, the complete variable domain reads KAGVTQTPRYLIKTRGQQVTLSCSPISGHRSVSWYQQTPGQGLQFLFEYFSETQRNKGNFPGRFSGRQFSNSRSEMNVSTLELGDSALYLCASSLSGAFDGYTFGSGTRLTVV.

This sequence joins TRBV6-1 and TRBJ1-5, with a weak D call TRBD1 (6 bases). Trimming cost V 2 bases and J 0 bases, with 17 bases left between them. The CDR3 totals 18 residues. Germline assignment: CDR1 MNHNS and CDR2 SASEGT. The CDR3 bases are TGTGCCAGCAGTGAAAAGGGGGACCGCGTATATAGCAATCAGCCCCAGCATTTT. Protein sequence: CASSEKGDRVYSNQPQHF.

This CDR3 reads CASSLEGAGTEAFF. CDR3 coding DNA: TGCGCCAGCAGCTTAGAAGGTGCGGGGACTGAAGCTTTCTTT. This sequence joins TRBV5-1 and TRBJ1-1, with D hard to call. The V gene lost 2 bases and the J gene lost 5 bases, with 13 bases spanning the gap. Germline V CDR1 and CDR2: SGHRS, YFSETQ. This CDR3 has 14 residues.

J is TRBJ2-3 and V is TRBV7-2; the match to TRBD2 covers 12 bases. V shed 1 base, J shed 0 bases, and the junction held 8 bases outside the gene matches. The germline V gene has CDR1 SGHTA and CDR2 FQGNSA. CDR3 length: 19 amino acids. CDR3 sequence reads: CASSLVVLAGGISTDTQYF. CDR3 in DNA: TGTGCCAGCAGCTTAGTTGTGCTAGCGGGGGGGATTAGCACAGATACGCAGTATTTT.

The chain carries TRBV5-6 and TRBJ2-1, with TRBD1 matching over 8 bases. V shed 0 bases and J 4 bases; nucleotides not matched to a gene: 3. Per germline, CDR1 SGHDT and CDR2 YYEEEE. The CDR3 extends over 15 amino acids. CDR3 region: CASSLGTGSYNEQFF. The CDR3 nucleotides are TGTGCCAGCAGCTTGGGGACAGGGTCTTACAATGAGCAGTTCTTC.

The V and J genes are TRBV7-8 and TRBJ2-5; 7 nucleotides align to TRBD2. This CDR3 comprises 13 residues. Germline assignment: CDR1 SGHVS and CDR2 FQNEAQ. V lost 7 bases, J lost 4 bases, and 6 bases stayed unmatched. The CDR3 here is CASTAGVRETQYF. CDR3 DNA sequence: TGTGCCAGCACCGCGGGGGTGAGAGAGACCCAGTACTTC.

This CDR3 reads CASSQFLAGGPNEQFF. In DNA, the CDR3 is TGCGCCAGCAGTCAATTTCTAGCGGGAGGGCCTAATGAGCAGTTCTTC. The V gene is TRBV23-1, the J gene TRBJ2-1, with 12 bases lining up with TRBD2. TRBV23-1 carries the ORF label, with uncertain function. This CDR3 spans 16 amino acids. The V gene end was trimmed by 1 base and the J gene end by 7 bases; junction bases not matched to a gene: 5.

This clone was seen a few times. The CDR3 end shows no conserved phenylalanine or tryptophan, and so a read error is likely. It is unclear where the CDR3 begins or ends on the DNA, so no DNA is shown, and the CDR3 is as TCRdb lists it. The chain joins TRBV5-8 to TRBJ1-1; the table's D call, TRBD1, was not checked against the DNA. The CDR3 is 12 residues long, ends included. Per the germline V gene, CDR1 is SGHTS and CDR2 is YDEGEE. The CDR3 is CASSLAGVGQEL.

V and J are TRBV28 and TRBJ2-7, with 7 bases lining up with TRBD1. There are 17 residues in the CDR3. The J segment lost 3 bases and the V segment lost 5 bases, leaving 16 bases of the junction unmatched. Germline loops: CDR1 MDHEN, CDR2 SYDVKM. The CDR3, as DNA: TGTGCCAGCAGTCCCCCGCCGACCGGGACAGTAATCTACGAGCAGTACTTC. Translation gives CASSPPPTGTVIYEQYF.

This clone was recorded once. The J gene is TRBJ2-2, the V gene TRBV15; 7 bases agree with TRBD1. The CDR3 extends over 16 amino acids. Trimming cost V 1 base and J 4 bases; bases outside gene matches: 6. Germline assignment: CDR1 LNHNV and CDR2 YYDKDF (reference sequence). Here the CDR3 reads CATSRGGGGGTGELFF. For the CDR3, the DNA is TGTGCCACCAGCAGAGGAGGGGGCGGCGGCACCGGGGAGCTGTTTTTT.

This sequence joins TRBV28 and TRBJ1-5; TRBD1 is a possible D gene (6 bases). Per the germline V gene, CDR1 is MDHEN and CDR2 is SYDVKM. This CDR3 has 15 residues. V was trimmed by 5 bases and J by 4 bases, leaving 15 bases between them. As DNA, the CDR3 is TGTGCCAGCAGTCCCACCGGGACACCGAATCAGCCCCAGCATTTT. This gives the protein CASSPTGTPNQPQHF.

V usage is TRBV11-3 and J usage is TRBJ2-3, with TRBD2 matching over 9 bases. The V and J ends lost 6 bases and 3 bases, in that order; junction bases with no gene match: 7. There are 15 residues in the CDR3. Per the germline V gene, CDR1 is SGHNT and CDR2 is YENEEA. The CDR3 loop reads CASSSSSGATDTQYF. The CDR3 DNA follows: TGTGCCAGCAGTTCCTCTAGCGGGGCTACAGATACGCAGTATTTT.

This rearrangement joins TRBV5-6 to TRBJ2-7; D ambiguous. The CDR3 spans 16 residues. V gave up 0 bases and J gave up 0 bases, with 13 bases separating them. CDR1 and CDR2 (germline): SGHDT, YYEEEE. Written as DNA, the CDR3 is TGTGCCAGCAGCTTGGGCCCCGGGTCTTACTCCTACGAGCAGTACTTC. This codes for CASSLGPGSYSYEQYF.

This chain joins TRBV11-2 and TRBJ2-2; D perhaps matches TRBD2 (6 bases). The CDR3 length is 17 residues. The germline V gene encodes CDR1 SGHAT and CDR2 FQNNGV. Between the trimmed V and J ends, which lost 5 bases and 3 bases, there was a span of 19 bases. CDR3 in DNA: TGTGCCAGCAGCCCTTTAGGTTCCGGGACTTACACCGGGGAGCTGTTTTTT. Its protein is CASSPLGSGTYTGELFF. The complete variable domain, with remaining parts taken from reference TRBV11-2 and TRBJ2-2, reads EAGVAQSPRYKIIEKRQSVAFWCNPISGHATLYWYQQILGQGPKLLIQFQNNGVVDDSQLPKDRFSAERLKGVDSTLKIQPAKLEDSAVYLCASSPLGSGTYTGELFFGEGSRLTVL.

The CDR3 DNA reads TGTGCCAGCTCACCGGGGGACAGTTACACAGATACGCAGTATTTT. Translation: CASSPGDSYTDTQYF. V usage is TRBV18 and J usage is TRBJ2-3; 7 bases are shared with TRBD1. This CDR3 has 15 residues. Trimming removed 3 bases from V and 2 bases from J; junction bases left unmatched: 5. From germline, CDR1 is KGHSH and CDR2 LQKENI.

The chain's CDR3 is CASSVGPTSTDTQYF. DNA of the CDR3: TGTGCCAGCAGCGTTGGGCCTACCAGCACAGATACGCAGTATTTT. V is TRBV9 and J is TRBJ2-3; D is uncertain. Germline V gene data show CDR1 as SGDLS and CDR2 as YYNGEE. Trimming took 2 bases from V and 0 from J, leaving 10 bases between them. The CDR3 runs 15 residues.

This chain connects TRBV6-5 to TRBJ1-2, with a possible D match to TRBD1 (6 bases). This CDR3 is built from 14 residues. Germline lookup yields CDR1 MNHEY and CDR2 SVGAGI. The V end lost 7 bases, the J end lost 7 bases, and 19 bases lay between the germline ends. CDR3 nucleotides: TGTGCCAGCAATACTAGGGGGGGCGCTTTTGGCTACACCTTC. The encoded protein is CASNTRGGAFGYTF.

The chain joins TRBV5-4 to TRBJ1-6; D perhaps matches TRBD1 (6 bases). CDR3 size: 16 residues. Trimming took off 4 bases at V and 7 bases at J, with 18 bases between the two ends. Per the germline V gene, CDR1 is SGHNT and CDR2 is YYREEE (reference sequence). For the CDR3, the DNA is TGTGCCAGCAGCCAACTTAAGACAGGTGACAATTCACCCCTCCACTTT. Translating gives CASSQLKTGDNSPLHF.

This clone was recorded a few times. The chain is built from TRBV15 and TRBJ2-1; D possibly corresponds to TRBD2 (6 bases). This CDR3 spans 21 amino acids. Germline CDR1 reads LNHNV; CDR2 reads YYDKDF (reference sequence). V lost 2 bases and J lost 5, with 31 bases in between. The CDR3 nucleotides read TGTGCCACCAGCAGACCTCCCCTGGGGGGTTCCCTAACACCCGTCAACAATGAGCAGTTCTTC. It is translated as CATSRPPLGGSLTPVNNEQFF.

The chain joins TRBV7-2 to TRBJ1-1; a possible D gene is TRBD1 (6 bases). The ends were cut back, 4 bases at V and 4 bases at J, with 10 bases in the middle. The CDR3 is 13 amino acids. Looked up from germline, CDR1 is SGHTA and CDR2 is FQGNSA. The chain's CDR3 is CASSSGVSTEAFF. The CDR3 nucleotides are TGTGCCAGCAGCTCAGGGGTTAGCACTGAAGCTTTCTTT.

Here the CDR3 reads CASSIFGDSGQPQHF. The DNA for the CDR3 is TGTGCCAGTAGTATATTTGGGGACAGTGGCCAGCCCCAGCATTTT. The rearrangement joins TRBV19 to TRBJ1-5; 7 bases match TRBD1. Germline values: CDR1 LNHDA, CDR2 SQIVND (reference sequence). The CDR3 is made up of 15 amino acids. With 2 bases clipped from V and 7 bases from J, the junction kept 8 bases outside the gene matches.

The chain carries TRBV2 and TRBJ1-1; D unresolved. With 6 bases removed from V and 1 base from J, the gap between germline ends came to 6 bases. The CDR3 length is 12 residues. CDR1 SNHLY and CDR2 FYNNEI come from the germline V gene. Here the CDR3 reads CASRIQNTEAFF. In DNA, the CDR3 is TGTGCCAGCAGGATACAGAACACTGAAGCTTTCTTT.

V gene TRBV4-1 combines with J gene TRBJ1-1; D unresolved. The CDR3 has 13 residues. The germline V gene has CDR1 MGHRA and CDR2 YSYEKL. The germline V and J ends were trimmed by 1 base and 9 bases, with 12 bases remaining between them. The CDR3 DNA reads TGCGCCAGCAGCCAAGGATCCTTCGAGCAAGCTTTCTTT. This encodes CASSQGSFEQAFF.

The chain links TRBV10-3 to TRBJ2-3; 14 bases line up with TRBD2. This CDR3 has 17 residues. The germline gives CDR1 ENHRY, CDR2 SYGVKD. Losses at the gene ends were 4 bases for V and 6 bases for J; bases not matched to a gene: 9. CDR3: CAISGAGLAGEGDTQYF. The CDR3 DNA reads TGTGCCATCAGTGGAGCGGGACTAGCGGGAGAAGGCGATACGCAGTATTTT.